A single T cell receptor beta chain is shown here with its context. A few counts support this clonotype. Its antigen is not yet known. Base qualities are not at hand, and no much larger clone is one base apart. The data are from a study of human T cells and chemical hapten exposure listed by TCRdb under 2021. In the study overall: For sensitization, 2% DPC in acetone was applied to a roughly 2 cm by roughly 2 cm area of upper inner arm skin. Throughout the approximately 22-week study period, patients were also given weekly therapeutic DPC doses on the scalp. Patch testing on the upper back used Finn chambers containing 0.01% DPC, with scoring done after 6 days according to International Contact Dermatitis Research Group standards. The patient cohort, mostly female, included alopecia areata with under or over 50% scalp involvement, alopecia totalis and alopecia universalis. Libraries were combined into a pool for sequencing, and differences in TCR yield between samples came mainly from small differences in library volumes within the pool. The study tracked peripheral blood TCR repertoire changes in vivo during primary and secondary sensitization to the hapten diphenylcyclopropenone (DPC) in alopecia patients. Blood samples were taken from patients before sensitization (week 0) and then at 2, 6 and about 24 weeks after DPC sensitization. Under 30 alopecia patients gave blood for TCR sequencing at one to four time points (pre-sensitization, 2, 6 and 24 weeks).

The trim is 3 bases for V and 8 bases for J, with a gap of 17 bases between the germline ends. CDR1 and CDR2, per the germline V gene (reference sequence), are SEHNR and FQNEAQ. Reading from cysteine to phenylalanine, the CDR3 counts 15 amino acids. Of all the DNA, just the CDR3 is kept, 45 bases in frame from base 1. Libraries were built with RACE. Sequencing was performed on a NextSeq 500. Library preparation attached unique molecular identifiers to individual cDNA molecules for quantitative, reproducible TCR counting. Both TCR alpha and TCR beta chains were sequenced from each blood RNA sample. The paper's data handling went like this. Samples had a median of roughly 98,000 TCRs, with a range from roughly 20,000 to 690,600. V, J and CDR3 annotation of the TCR reads was performed with the Decombinator software suite. Every sample was subsampled to the same number of TCRs (28,000) for the PS versus PT1 abundance plots. TCRs were defined as expanded if absent before sensitization and observed at least eight times at the 2-week time point. TCRdb cleaned the public reads at Q25 with fastp, built clones with MiXCR and kept in-frame beta chains. Each entry is one CDR3 protein sequence, shown with its most common DNA and genes. What appears here as the V and J calls and clone size reflects TCRdb's work, not the paper's. Here the sample has around 260,000 distinct CDR3 sequences; approximately 8.4% occur a single time. The top ten hold 2% to 3% of the sample.

According to the study, the label for this sample's time point signals: pre-sensitization, week 0. The treatment or condition label for this specimen denotes: therapeutic diphenylcyclopropenone sensitization with weekly scalp DPC. At each patch-test visit, blood was drawn before the patch test was applied. Patients were considered eligible if aged 18 to 70, diagnosed with alopecia and deemed suitable for DPC therapy, and patients were excluded if pregnant. Total RNA was extracted from unfractionated whole blood collected in Tempus Blood RNA tubes. Paper-wide results and their limitations: Repeated subsampling changed both the strength of the expansion versus patch-test correlation and the threshold at which that correlation became significant. A positive correlation was found between the number of PT1 expanded TCRs and patch test score, with significance reached at thresholds 8, 16 and 32 but not 4. Compared with pre-sensitization or healthy control sets, expanded TCRs formed significantly more large CDR3 similarity clusters, which is consistent with antigen-driven responses. Alopecia, a presumed autoimmune disease, was present in all patients, so the immune response of the patients might differ from that of healthy individuals. The number of TCRs above 1 in 1000 frequency did not change with DPC sensitization; there was no evidence of global repertoire structure alterations.

Sequenced material: whole blood, taken in connection with sensitization to the hapten diphenylcyclopropenone (DPC). This TCR was recovered from a woman aged 40 to 50 with alopecia areata. Some clones in this sample may be carry-over from other donors' samples. The chain is made from TRBV7-9 and TRBJ2-1, with TRBD2 perhaps the D gene, on 5 matching bases. CDR3 region: CASSLLGVGRDEQFF. The DNA sequence is TGTGCCAGCAGCTTGCTGGGCGTCGGGCGGGATGAGCAGTTCTTC.